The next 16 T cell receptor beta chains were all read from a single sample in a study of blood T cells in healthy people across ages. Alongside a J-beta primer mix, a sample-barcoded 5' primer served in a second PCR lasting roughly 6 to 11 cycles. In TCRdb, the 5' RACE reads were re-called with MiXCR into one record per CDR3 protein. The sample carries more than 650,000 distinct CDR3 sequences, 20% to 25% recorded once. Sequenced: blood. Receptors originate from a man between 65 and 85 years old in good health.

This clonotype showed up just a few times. The CDR3 loop reads CASSVGPKNTGELFF. CDR3 coding DNA: TGTGCCAGCAGCGTAGGGCCAAAAAATACCGGGGAGCTGTTTTTT. This sequence joins TRBV9 and TRBJ2-2; D not certain. This CDR3 spans 15 amino acids. Germline V gene lookup returns CDR1 SGDLS and CDR2 YYNGEE. Trimming removed 0 bases from V and 5 bases from J, with 11 bases in between.

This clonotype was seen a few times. This chain's CDR3 is CASSAAPYGEQYF. The CDR3 DNA reads as TGTGCCAGCAGCGCCGCTCCGTATGGCGAGCAGTACTTC. The chain carries TRBV9 and TRBJ2-7; unclear D gene. This CDR3 has 13 residues. V gave up 3 bases and J gave up 6 bases, with 13 bases separating them. CDR1 and CDR2 (germline): SGDLS, YYNGEE.

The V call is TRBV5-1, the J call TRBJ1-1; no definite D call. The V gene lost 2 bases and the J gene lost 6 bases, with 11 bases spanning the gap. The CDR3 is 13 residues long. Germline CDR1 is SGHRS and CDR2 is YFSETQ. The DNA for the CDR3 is TGCGCCAGCAGCTTCACATACAGAGCTGAAGCTTTCTTT. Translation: CASSFTYRAEAFF.

The CDR3 DNA reads TGTGCCAGCAGCGTAGCCGGGGGGTATGGAAACACCATATATTTT. Translated, it gives CASSVAGGYGNTIYF. J is TRBJ1-3 and V is TRBV9; D perhaps matches TRBD1 (5 bases). CDR1 is SGDLS, CDR2 YYNGEE, per germline. Trimming removed 0 bases from V and 3 bases from J, with 10 bases in between. The CDR3 covers 15 residues. The full variable domain, rest sourced from reference TRBV9 and TRBJ1-3, is DSGVTQTPKHLITATGQRVTLRCSPRSGDLSVYWYQQSLDQGLQFLIQYYNGEERAKGNILERFSAQQFPDLHSELNLSSLELGDSALYFCASSVAGGYGNTIYFGEGSWLTVV.

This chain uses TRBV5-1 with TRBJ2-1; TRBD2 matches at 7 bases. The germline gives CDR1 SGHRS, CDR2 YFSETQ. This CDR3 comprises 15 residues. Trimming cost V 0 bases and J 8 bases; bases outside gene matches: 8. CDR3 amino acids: CASSLVATSIYEQFF. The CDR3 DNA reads TGCGCCAGCAGCTTGGTTGCGACTAGCATCTATGAGCAGTTCTTC. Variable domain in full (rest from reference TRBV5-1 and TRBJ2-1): KAGVTQTPRYLIKTRGQQVTLSCSPISGHRSVSWYQQTPGQGLQFLFEYFSETQRNKGNFPGRFSGRQFSNSRSEMNVSTLELGDSALYLCASSLVATSIYEQFFGPGTRLTVL.

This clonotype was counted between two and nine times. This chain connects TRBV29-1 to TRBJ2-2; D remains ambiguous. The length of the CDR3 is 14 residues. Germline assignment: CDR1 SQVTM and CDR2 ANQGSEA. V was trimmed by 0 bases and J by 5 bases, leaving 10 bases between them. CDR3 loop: CSVEEGRSTGELFF. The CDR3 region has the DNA TGCAGCGTTGAAGAAGGGCGATCGACCGGGGAGCTGTTTTTT.

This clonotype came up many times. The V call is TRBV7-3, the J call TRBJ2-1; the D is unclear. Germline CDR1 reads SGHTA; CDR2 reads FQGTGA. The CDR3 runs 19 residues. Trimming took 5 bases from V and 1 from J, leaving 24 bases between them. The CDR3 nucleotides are TGTGCCAGCAGCCCGAGAGGTTCGGGTGCGGCGACTTCCTACAATGAGCAGTTCTTC. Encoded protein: CASSPRGSGAATSYNEQFF.

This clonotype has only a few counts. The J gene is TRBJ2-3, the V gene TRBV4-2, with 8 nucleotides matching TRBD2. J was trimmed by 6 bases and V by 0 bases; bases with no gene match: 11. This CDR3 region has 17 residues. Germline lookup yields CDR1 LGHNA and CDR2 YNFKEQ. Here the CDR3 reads CASSQESRGGRIDTQYF. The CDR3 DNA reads TGTGCCAGCAGCCAAGAAAGTCGGGGGGGCCGCATTGATACGCAGTATTTT.

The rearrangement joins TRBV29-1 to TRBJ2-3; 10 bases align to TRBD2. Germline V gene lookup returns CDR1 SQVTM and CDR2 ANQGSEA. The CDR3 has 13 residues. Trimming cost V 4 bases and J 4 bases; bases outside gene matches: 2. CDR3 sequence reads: CSVGLAGADTQYF. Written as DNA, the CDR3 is TGCAGCGTTGGCCTAGCGGGAGCAGATACGCAGTATTTT.

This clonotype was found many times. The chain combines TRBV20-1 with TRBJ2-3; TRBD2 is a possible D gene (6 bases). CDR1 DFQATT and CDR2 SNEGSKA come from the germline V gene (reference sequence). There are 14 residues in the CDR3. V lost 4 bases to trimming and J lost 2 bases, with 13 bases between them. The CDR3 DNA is TGCAGTGCTATTGTAGCGGCCCTCACAGATACGCAGTATTTT. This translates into CSAIVAALTDTQYF.

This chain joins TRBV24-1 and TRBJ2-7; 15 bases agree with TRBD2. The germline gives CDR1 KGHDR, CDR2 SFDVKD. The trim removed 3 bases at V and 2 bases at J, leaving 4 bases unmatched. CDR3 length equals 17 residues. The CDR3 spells CATSDPGTSGRTYEQYV. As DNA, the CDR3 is TGTGCCACCAGTGATCCGGGGACTAGCGGGAGGACCTACGAGCAGTACGTC.

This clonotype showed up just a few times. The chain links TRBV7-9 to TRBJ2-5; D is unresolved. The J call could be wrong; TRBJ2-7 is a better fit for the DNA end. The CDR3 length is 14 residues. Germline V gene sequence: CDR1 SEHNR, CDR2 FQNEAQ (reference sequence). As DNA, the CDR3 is TGTGCCAGCAGCTTAGGACCGGGCCCCTACGAGCAGTACTTC. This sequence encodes CASSLGPGPYEQYF.

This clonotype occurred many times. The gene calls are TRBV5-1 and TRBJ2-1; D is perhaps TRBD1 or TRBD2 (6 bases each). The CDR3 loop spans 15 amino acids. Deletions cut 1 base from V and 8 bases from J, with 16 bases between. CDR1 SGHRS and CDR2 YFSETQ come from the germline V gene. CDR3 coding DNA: TGCGCCAGCAGCTTGAATGGACAGCCGGGGGATGAGCAGTTCTTC. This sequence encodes CASSLNGQPGDEQFF.

The CDR3 loop is CASSFTGRWNIQYF. For the CDR3, the DNA is TGTGCCAGCAGTTTTACAGGGCGGTGGAACATTCAGTACTTC. The chain is built from TRBV12-3 or TRBV12-4 and TRBJ2-4; tentatively, D is TRBD1 (6 bases). With 3 bases removed from V and 7 bases from J, the gap between germline ends came to 13 bases. The CDR3 loop spans 14 amino acids.

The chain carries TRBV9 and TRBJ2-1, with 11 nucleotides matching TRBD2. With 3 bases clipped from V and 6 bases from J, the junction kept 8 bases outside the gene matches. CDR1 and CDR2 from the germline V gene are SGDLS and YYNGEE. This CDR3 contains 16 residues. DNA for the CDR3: TGTGCCAGCAGCGGGATGGTAGCGGGAGGGCCCAATGAGCAGTTCTTC. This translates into CASSGMVAGGPNEQFF. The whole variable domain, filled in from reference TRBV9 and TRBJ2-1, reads DSGVTQTPKHLITATGQRVTLRCSPRSGDLSVYWYQQSLDQGLQFLIQYYNGEERAKGNILERFSAQQFPDLHSELNLSSLELGDSALYFCASSGMVAGGPNEQFFGPGTRLTVL.

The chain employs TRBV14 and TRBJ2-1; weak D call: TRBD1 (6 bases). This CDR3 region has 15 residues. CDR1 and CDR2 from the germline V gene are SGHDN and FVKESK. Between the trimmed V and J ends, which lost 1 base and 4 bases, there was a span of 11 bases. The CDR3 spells CASSQAGTKYNEQFF. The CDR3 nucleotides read TGTGCCAGCAGCCAAGCCGGGACAAAATACAATGAGCAGTTCTTC.